These 20 T cell receptor gamma chains were sequenced from one sample in a study of gamma-delta T cells after stem cell transplantation (dated by TCRdb to about 2016). The library was built by means of RT-PCR. TCRdb lists the instrument as Illumina MiSeq. TCRdb called clones anew from the public reads via CATT; matching DNA rows were later pooled. This sample lists approximately 1,300 gamma-chain clones; around three fifths were detected once. The top ten clonotypes cover approximately 5% of the sample. Sequenced: gamma-delta T cells. The receptors shown here come from a human donor. It is not recorded whose cells these are; they may come from a transplant donor.

In the case of this clone: The junction shows a germline mismatch at one end, possibly a read error. V and J are TRGV4 and TRGJ1 or TRGJ2. The J gene is not listed in TCRdb, so it was assigned here from a DNA match to germline. Germline CDR1 reads EGSTGY; CDR2 reads YDSYTSSV. The CDR3 is made up of 11 amino acids. CDR3 region: CATWLYYKKLF. CDR3 DNA sequence: TGCGCCACCTGGCTTTATTATAAGAAACTCTTT.

This clone has just a few counts. The CDR3 nucleotides are TGTGCCACCTGGGACGGGCCTGGGAAACTCTTT. It specifies CATWDGPGKLF. The V and J genes are TRGV2 and TRGJ1 or TRGJ2. Since TCRdb gives no J gene, matching the DNA to germline was used here to assign it. The CDR3 is 11 amino acids. CDR1 and CDR2 from the germline V gene are EGSNGY and YDSYNSKV. J gave up 12 bases and V 0 bases, and 5 bases lay outside the gene matches.

The sample holds a few counts of this clone. The J gene is TRGJ1 or TRGJ2, the V gene TRGV5. TCRdb lists no J gene, so it was determined here by aligning the DNA to germline. Germline CDR1 VINAFY, CDR2 YDVSNSKD. J lost 7 bases, V lost 0 bases, and 6 bases had no gene match. The CDR3 spans 13 residues. This CDR3 is CATWDRRRYKKLF. The CDR3 DNA follows: TGTGCCACCTGGGACAGGCGGAGATATAAGAAACTCTTT.

J gene TRGJ1 or TRGJ2 was identified, but the V gene was not called. The CDR3 consists of 13 residues. DNA for the CDR3: TGTGCCACCTGGGATCAGTGGAGTTATAAGAAACTCTTT. Translation: CATWDQWSYKKLF.

The V call is TRGV5, the J call TRGJ1 or TRGJ2. The J gene is absent in TCRdb and was assigned here via DNA matching to germline. The CDR3 runs 11 residues. Germline V CDR1 and CDR2: VINAFY, YDVSNSKD. The junction had 5 bases not matched to a gene; V was cut back by 2 bases and J by 10 bases. The CDR3 is CATWDIIKKLF. The CDR3 nucleotides are TGTGCCACCTGGGACATCATCAAGAAACTCTTT.

The chain combines TRGV3 with TRGJP2. No J gene is reported in TCRdb; it was inferred here by comparing the DNA with germline. Germline V gene lookup returns CDR1 VTNTFY and CDR2 YDVSTARD (reference sequence). V shed 0 bases and J 3 bases; nucleotides not matched to a gene: 4. This CDR3 has 15 amino acids. The CDR3 coding sequence is TGTGCCACCTGGGACAGGCCAGGTAGTGATTGGATCAAGACGTTT. This encodes CATWDRPGSDWIKTF.

This clone occurred a few times. This chain joins TRGV4 and TRGJ1 or TRGJ2. Here the J gene was assigned by germline matching of the DNA, as TCRdb has none. J was trimmed by 12 bases and V by 0 bases; bases with no gene match: 5. Germline-derived CDR1 and CDR2 are EGSTGY and YDSYTSSV. The CDR3 loop spans 11 amino acids. The CDR3 spells CATWDGPRKLF. CDR3 coding DNA: TGTGCCACCTGGGATGGGCCTAGGAAACTCTTT.

The chain links TRGV2 to TRGJ1 or TRGJ2. Germline matching of the DNA provided the J gene here, since TCRdb leaves it blank. V lost 0 bases to trimming and J lost 4 bases; unmatched junction nucleotides: 9. Germline CDR1 EGSNGY, CDR2 YDSYNSKV. The CDR3 sequence is 15 residues long. The CDR3 coding sequence is TGTGCCACCTGGGACGGGCCGCGCTACTATTATAAGAAACTCTTT. It specifies CATWDGPRYYYKKLF.

In this sample, this clone turned up once. This sequence joins TRGV9 and TRGJP. TCRdb records no J gene; here it was assigned by comparing the DNA to germline. The V segment lost 3 bases and the J segment 4 bases; nucleotides outside the gene matches: 6. Per the germline V gene, CDR1 is GITISATS and CDR2 is ISYDGTV (reference sequence). This CDR3 region has 17 residues. The CDR3 DNA sequence: TGTGCCTTGTGGGAGTTAAACCAAGAGTTGGGCAAAAAAATCAAGGTATTT. It translates to CALWELNQELGKKIKVF.

This clone was counted only a few times. The sample contains more than one DNA sequence encoding this CDR3. The chain couples TRGV4 to TRGJ1 or TRGJ2. The J gene was missing in TCRdb and was found by matching the end of the DNA to germline. In germline, CDR1 is EGSTGY, CDR2 YDSYTSSV. This CDR3 has 13 residues. V trimming: 1 base; J trimming: 3 bases; junction bases outside the gene matches: 3. This CDR3 is CATWDGSYYKKLF. CDR3 in DNA: TGTGCCACCTGGGATGGAAGTTATTATAAGAAACTCTTT.

The CDR3 is CALWEVHNYYKKLF. In nucleotides, the CDR3 is TGTGCCTTGTGGGAGGTGCACAATTATTATAAGAAACTCTTT. The chain couples TRGV9 to TRGJ1 or TRGJ2. In the absence of a J gene in TCRdb, the DNA was matched to germline to assign it here. Trimming cost V 0 bases and J 1 base; bases outside gene matches: 3. Germline lookup yields CDR1 GITISATS and CDR2 ISYDGTV (reference sequence). The CDR3 length is 14 residues.

This clone has just one count. Possible read error: a much larger clone is one base away. The CDR3 loop is CALWEQELGKKIKVF. The CDR3, as DNA: TGTGCCTTGTGGGAGCAGGAGTTGGGCAAAAAAATCAAGGTATTT. The rearrangement uses TRGV9 and TRGJP. Because TCRdb records no J gene, it was assigned here through a match of the DNA to germline. The germline V gene has CDR1 GITISATS and CDR2 ISYDGTV (reference sequence). There are 15 residues in the CDR3. V lost 3 bases and J lost 7; bases outside the gene matches: 3.

The chain is built from TRGV4 and TRGJ1 or TRGJ2. TCRdb records no J gene; here it was assigned by comparing the DNA to germline. CDR3 size: 13 residues. Germline values: CDR1 EGSTGY, CDR2 YDSYTSSV. Trimming took 2 bases from V and 4 from J; bases not matched to a gene: 5. CDR3 loop: CATWDVEYYKKLF. CDR3 DNA: TGTGCCACCTGGGATGTAGAATATTATAAGAAACTCTTT.

The chain joins TRGV9 to TRGJ1 or TRGJ2. Germline matching of the DNA provided the J gene here, since TCRdb leaves it blank. Trimming cost V 3 bases and J 5 bases; bases outside gene matches: 1. The length of the CDR3 is 11 residues. Per germline, CDR1 GITISATS and CDR2 ISYDGTV (reference sequence). CDR3 sequence: CALWENYKKLF. CDR3 sequence (DNA): TGTGCCTTGTGGGAGAATTATAAGAAACTCTTT.

On this clone itself: Other DNA variants within this sample encode the same CDR3. The chain has TRGV3 and TRGJ1 or TRGJ2. TCRdb records no J gene; here it was assigned by comparing the DNA to germline. The length of the CDR3 is 12 residues. The V gene's germline CDR1 is VTNTFY and CDR2 YDVSTARD (reference sequence). V lost 0 bases to trimming and J lost 7 bases; unmatched junction nucleotides: 3. CDR3 sequence: CATWDRRYKKLF. CDR3 DNA sequence: TGTGCCACCTGGGACAGGCGATATAAGAAACTCTTT.

V is TRGV4 and J is TRGJ1 or TRGJ2. TCRdb supplies no J gene; here it was assigned by aligning the nucleotide sequence to germline. The CDR3 is 14 residues long. Germline trimming cut 0 bases from V and 5 bases from J; bases unmatched to any gene: 7. Germline V gene data show CDR1 as EGSTGY and CDR2 as YDSYTSSV. This CDR3 reads CATWDGPPNYKKLF. The CDR3 DNA sequence: TGTGCCACCTGGGATGGGCCCCCGAATTATAAGAAACTCTTT.

No V segment was called; the J segment is TRGJ1 or TRGJ2. CDR3 length: 15 residues. The CDR3 nucleotides are TGTGCCACCTGGGATGGGCCGCACCTTTATTATAAGAAACTCTTT. Translated, it gives CATWDGPHLYYKKLF.

This chain connects TRGV2 to TRGJ1 or TRGJ2. The CDR3 covers 12 residues. V trimming: 0 bases; J trimming: 6 bases; junction bases outside the gene matches: 2. CDR1 EGSNGY and CDR2 YDSYNSKV come from the germline V gene. The CDR3 reads CATWDGLYKKLF. Written as DNA, the CDR3 is TGTGCCACCTGGGACGGGCTTTATAAGAAACTCTTT.

This clone was seen a single time. The chain is built from TRGV9 and TRGJ1 or TRGJ2. No J segment appears in TCRdb, so it was assigned here by matching the sequence to germline. The CDR3 contains 13 residues. J lost 7 bases, V lost 0 bases, and 6 bases had no gene match. CDR1 GITISATS and CDR2 ISYDGTV come from the germline V gene (reference sequence). The CDR3: CALWEVHEYKKLF. CDR3 coding DNA: TGTGCCTTGTGGGAGGTGCACGAATATAAGAAACTCTTT.

Comments on this clone: A single base separates this from a much larger clone, so it may be a read error. This chain uses TRGV9 with TRGJP. TCRdb leaves out the J gene; it was filled in here by matching the DNA to germline. The CDR3 is made up of 16 amino acids. CDR1 is GITISATS, CDR2 ISYDGTV, per germline (reference sequence). The CDR3 DNA reads TGTGCCTTGGGGGAGGTGCAAGAGTTGGGCAAAAAAATCAAGGTATTT. This codes for CALGEVQELGKKIKVF.